This paragraph reports one T cell receptor (beta chain). Method: immunoSEQ multiplex PCR; TCRdb's copy keeps in-frame clones and lacks some. The sample consists of about 1,500,000 clones, roughly 96% of them appearing once. Germline V gene sequence: CDR1 LNHDA, CDR2 SQIVND (reference sequence). The V end was cut by 2 bases, the J end by 0 bases, with 7 bases between. CDR3 length: 14 amino acids. The record originates from a study of shared clonotypes between healthy human individuals. This chain connects TRBV19 to TRBJ1-2, with a tentative D call TRBD1 (6 bases). Sequenced: naive CD4+ T cells sorted from blood. Subset here: CD45RA+ positively selected. This TCR came from a man aged 30-40 years in good health. The CDR3 is CASSIQGTNYGYTF. DNA of the CDR3: TGTGCCAGTAGTATACAGGGGACTAACTATGGCTACACCTTC.